This TCR beta chain was captured in a study of monozygotic twins with inflammatory bowel disease. Overall study findings and caveats: Reduced clonotype sharing with other individuals was observed in IBD patients relative to healthy twins, especially with disease activity.

Isolation of total RNA was performed on whole blood, with no prior T cell sorting. Comments on this clonotype: The antigen is not known.

Eight cDNA synthesis reactions were run for every sample. TCRdb reprocessed the 5' RACE reads and reports one entry per CDR3 protein, with no DNA. This sample contains fewer than 550,000 distinct CDR3 sequences. This CDR3 is built from 12 residues. The sequenced sample was blood. The TCR sequence derives from a human donor with ulcerative colitis or Crohn's disease, or a healthy co-twin of an affected twin (not recorded which). The chain couples TRBV12-3 or TRBV12-4 to TRBJ1-2. The CDR3 here is CASSLFMSGYTF.